The entry below describes one T cell receptor (beta chain). This specimen comes from a study of OX40 agonist ivuxolimab in advanced cancers. Overall study: The dose of intravenous ivuxolimab that patients received every 2 weeks ranged from 0.01 to 10 mg/kg.

Trimming took 5 bases from V and 5 from J, leaving 9 bases between them. This CDR3 spans 12 amino acids. Germline-derived CDR1 and CDR2 are MNHEY and SVGAGI. The data were produced by immunoSEQ multiplex PCR, yet TCRdb's version contains in-frame clones alone and is incomplete. The sample includes about 75,000 clones, 86% of them seen just once. The sample was CD4+ or CD8+ T cells sorted from blood, taken in a trial of the OX40 agonist ivuxolimab. The chain carries TRBV6-5 and TRBJ1-2, with no clear D. This receptor was identified in an adult with an advanced solid tumor such as melanoma, head and neck, liver or kidney cancer. The DNA for the CDR3 is TGTGCCAGCAGTGAAATTGGGTATGGCTACACCTTC. It specifies CASSEIGYGYTF.